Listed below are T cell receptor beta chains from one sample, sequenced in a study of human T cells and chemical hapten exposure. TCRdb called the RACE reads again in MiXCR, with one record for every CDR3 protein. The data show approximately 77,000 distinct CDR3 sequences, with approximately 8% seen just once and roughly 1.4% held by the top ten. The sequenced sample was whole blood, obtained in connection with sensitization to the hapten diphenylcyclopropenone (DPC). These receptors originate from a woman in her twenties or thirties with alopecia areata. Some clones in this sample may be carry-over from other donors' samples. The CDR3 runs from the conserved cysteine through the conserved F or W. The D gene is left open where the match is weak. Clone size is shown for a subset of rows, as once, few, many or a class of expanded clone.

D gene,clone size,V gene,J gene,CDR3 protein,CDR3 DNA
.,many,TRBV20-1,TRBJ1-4,CSARDGRKTNEKLFF,TGCAGTGCTAGAGATGGGAGGAAAACTAATGAAAAACTGTTTTTT
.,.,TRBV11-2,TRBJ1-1,CASSLLRINTEAFF,TGTGCCAGCAGCTTATTAAGGATTAACACTGAAGCTTTCTTT
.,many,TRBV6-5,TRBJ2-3,CASSYEGSSTDTQYF,TGTGCCAGCAGTTATGAGGGGTCCAGCACAGATACGCAGTATTTT
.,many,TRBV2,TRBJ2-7,CASTRDTTYEQYF,TGTGCCAGCACTCGGGACACCACCTACGAGCAGTACTTC
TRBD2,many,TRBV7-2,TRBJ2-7,CASSLVGSGGAYEQYF,TGTGCCAGCAGCTTAGTGGGTAGCGGGGGTGCCTACGAGCAGTACTTC
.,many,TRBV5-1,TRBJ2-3,CASSLPLSGVSTDTQYF,TGCGCCAGCAGCTTGCCTTTGTCAGGGGTTAGCACAGATACGCAGTATTTT
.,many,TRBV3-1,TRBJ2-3,CASSQVSGYITDTQYF,TGTGCCAGCAGCCAAGTAAGCGGGTATATTACAGATACGCAGTATTTT
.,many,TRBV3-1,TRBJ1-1,CASSQDYPVEAFF,TGTGCCAGCAGCCAAGATTACCCCGTTGAAGCTTTCTTT
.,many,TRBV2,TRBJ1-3,CASSEINFSGNTIYF,TGTGCCAGCAGTGAAATTAACTTCTCTGGAAACACCATATATTTT
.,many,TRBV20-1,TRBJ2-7,CSARDSYEQYF,TGCAGTGCGCGGGACAGCTACGAGCAGTACTTC
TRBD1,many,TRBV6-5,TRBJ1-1,CASSYATGQGSSRGNTEAFF,TGTGCCAGCAGCTACGCAACAGGACAGGGGAGTTCGCGGGGGAACACTGAAGCTTTCTTT
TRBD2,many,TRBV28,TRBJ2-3,CATLAGGGDTQYF,TGTGCCACTCTAGCGGGGGGCGGGGATACGCAGTATTTT
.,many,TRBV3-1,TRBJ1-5,CASSQESGPNQPQHF,TGTGCCAGCAGCCAAGAGTCGGGACCTAATCAGCCCCAGCATTTT
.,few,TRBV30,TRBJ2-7,CAWSFGGGNEQYF,TGTGCCTGGAGTTTCGGCGGGGGCAACGAGCAGTACTTC
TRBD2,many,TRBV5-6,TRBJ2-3,CASSLLAGAEGTDTQYF,TGTGCCAGCAGCTTACTAGCGGGGGCTGAGGGGACAGATACGCAGTATTTT
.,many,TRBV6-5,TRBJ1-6,CASSYDQTGAYNSPLHF,TGTGCCAGCAGTTACGATCAGACAGGTGCCTATAATTCACCCCTCCACTTT
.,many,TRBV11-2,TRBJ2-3,CASSSLGDTQYF,TGTGCCAGCAGCTCTCTAGGGGATACGCAGTATTTT
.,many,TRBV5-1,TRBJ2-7,CASSLERDFYEQYF,TGCGCCAGCAGCTTGGAGAGGGATTTCTACGAGCAGTACTTC
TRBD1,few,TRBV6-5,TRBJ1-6,CASSYSITTGRGSNSPLHF,TGTGCCAGCAGTTACTCGATTACGACAGGGAGAGGGTCCAATTCACCCCTCCACTTT
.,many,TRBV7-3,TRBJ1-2,CASSLGQGGYGYTF,TGTGCCAGCAGCTTAGGGCAGGGAGGCTATGGCTACACCTTC
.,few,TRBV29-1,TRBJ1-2,CSVGGGPSGYTF,TGCAGCGTCGGGGGAGGGCCGTCTGGCTACACCTTC
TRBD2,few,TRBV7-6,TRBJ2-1,CASSQGLAYNEQFF,TGTGCCAGCAGCCAGGGACTAGCATACAATGAGCAGTTCTTC
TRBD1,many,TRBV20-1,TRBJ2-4,CSAGRQGLAKNIQYF,TGCAGTGCTGGACGACAGGGGTTAGCCAAAAACATTCAGTACTTC
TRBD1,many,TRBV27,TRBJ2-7,CASSPWDRGEGEQYF,TGTGCCAGCAGTCCCTGGGACAGGGGGGAGGGCGAGCAGTACTTC
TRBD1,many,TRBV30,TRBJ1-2,CAWSVSGGGDSYGYTF,TGTGCCTGGAGTGTATCCGGGGGAGGGGACAGCTATGGCTACACCTTC
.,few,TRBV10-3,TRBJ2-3,CAISEKAALPPDTQYF,TGTGCCATCAGTGAGAAAGCCGCCCTACCGCCAGATACGCAGTATTTT
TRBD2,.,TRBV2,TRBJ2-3,CASSEGGLAGAYTDTQYF,TGTGCCAGCAGTGAAGGAGGCCTAGCGGGGGCCTACACAGATACGCAGTATTTT
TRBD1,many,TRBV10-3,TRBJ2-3,CAITKNRGRGTDTQYF,TGTGCCATCACCAAAAACAGGGGGCGAGGCACAGATACGCAGTATTTT
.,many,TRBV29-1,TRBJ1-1,CSVSSAGMNTEAFF,TGCAGCGTTTCCTCGGCAGGGATGAACACTGAAGCTTTCTTT
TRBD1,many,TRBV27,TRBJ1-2,CASRRDRGYGYTF,TGTGCCAGCAGGAGGGACAGGGGCTATGGCTACACCTTC
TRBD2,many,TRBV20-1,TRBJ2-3,CSARDFRGLGSGTDTQYF,TGCAGTGCTAGAGATTTCCGCGGGTTGGGTAGCGGGACAGATACGCAGTATTTT
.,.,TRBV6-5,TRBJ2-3,CASSSRSSTDTQYF,TGTGCCAGCAGTTCCCGGTCTAGCACAGATACGCAGTATTTT
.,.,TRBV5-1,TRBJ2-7,CASSHKPPGDTFYEQYF,TGCGCCAGCAGCCACAAGCCTCCCGGGGACACCTTCTACGAGCAGTACTTC
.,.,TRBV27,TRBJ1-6,CASSFGSSPLHF,TGTGCCAGCAGTTTTGGGAGTTCACCCCTCCACTTT
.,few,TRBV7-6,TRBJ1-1,CASSLATGATEAFF,TGTGCCAGCAGCTTAGCAACGGGGGCCACTGAAGCTTTCTTT
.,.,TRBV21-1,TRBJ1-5,CASSKGTAESDSNQPQHF,TGTGCCAGCAGCAAAGGAACAGCAGAATCGGATAGCAATCAGCCCCAGCATTTT
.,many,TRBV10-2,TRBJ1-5,CASSEVRDQPQHF,TGCGCCAGCAGTGAGGTCAGGGATCAGCCCCAGCATTTT